Below are 21 T cell receptor beta chains sequenced from a single sample in a study of cytomegalovirus exposure and HLA in healthy donors. With 60 Vbeta and 13 Jbeta primers, the PCR was carried out. Sequenced by immunoSEQ multiplex PCR; TCRdb stores in-frame clones only, minus some. The sample records 200,000 or so clones, about four fifths being singletons. Sequenced material: PBMCs. The receptors come from a woman aged 25 to 39 in good health and CMV-seropositive.

The chain uses TRBV6-5 and TRBJ2-3; possible D gene TRBD2, 6 bases. V was shortened by 4 bases and J by 0 bases, with 11 bases between the two germline ends. Germline V gene lookup returns CDR1 MNHEY and CDR2 SVGAGI. This CDR3 spans 15 amino acids. CDR3 nucleotides: TGTGCCAGCAGTTTATCAGGACTAAGCACAGATACGCAGTATTTT. Its protein product is CASSLSGLSTDTQYF.

The CDR3 here is CASSEVGRESEAFF. The CDR3, as DNA: TGTGCCAGCAGTGAAGTAGGGAGGGAATCTGAAGCTTTCTTT. The chain carries TRBV25-1 and TRBJ1-1; D not resolved. V lost 2 bases and J lost 6, with 13 bases in between. The CDR3 has 14 residues. Germline CDR1 reads MGHDK; CDR2 reads SYGVNS.

V gene TRBV5-4 combines with J gene TRBJ1-2; D remains ambiguous. The CDR3 is 13 amino acids. Between the trimmed V and J ends, which lost 1 base and 0 bases, there was a span of 4 bases. CDR1 and CDR2 from the germline V gene are SGHNT and YYREEE (reference sequence). The DNA for the CDR3 is TGTGCCAGCAGCTTGCCCGCTAACTATGGCTACACCTTC. This gives the protein CASSLPANYGYTF.

Written as DNA, the CDR3 is TGTGCCAGCTCACCGCCCCAATCGTACGAGCAGTACTTC. Translating it yields CASSPPQSYEQYF. The V call is TRBV18, the J call TRBJ2-5; D unclear. The J call is in doubt because the DNA end fits TRBJ2-7 better. This CDR3 comprises 13 residues. Per the germline V gene, CDR1 is KGHSH and CDR2 is LQKENI.

This clone was counted only a few times. The chain has TRBV10-1 and TRBJ2-7, with a tentative D call TRBD2 (5 bases). The CDR3 loop spans 16 amino acids. Germline lookup yields CDR1 WNHNN and CDR2 SYGVQD (reference sequence). The ends were cut back, 0 bases at V and 5 bases at J, with 17 bases in the middle. In nucleotides, the CDR3 is TGCGCCAGCAGTGAGTCGATTGTCGGCGGACTCCACGAGCAGTACTTC. As protein: CASSESIVGGLHEQYF.

The chain has TRBV5-8 and TRBJ1-1; D perhaps matches TRBD1 (6 bases). This CDR3 comprises 13 residues. V dropped 4 bases and J dropped 3 bases, with 10 bases sitting between them. Germline values: CDR1 SGHTS, CDR2 YDEGEE. CDR3 region: CASSHPGDTEAFF. As DNA, the CDR3 is TGTGCCAGCAGCCACCCAGGGGACACTGAAGCTTTCTTT. The entire variable domain, with the rest obtained from reference TRBV5-8 and TRBJ1-1, is as follows: EAGVTQSPTHLIKTRGQQATLRCSPISGHTSVYWYQQALGLGLQFLLWYDEGEERNRGNFPPRFSGRQFPNYSSELNVNALELEDSALYLCASSHPGDTEAFFGQGTRLTVV.

A few counts support this clone. CDR3 region: CASSFVLVLGETQYF. DNA of the CDR3: TGTGCCAGCAGTTTTGTCCTCGTTCTAGGAGAGACCCAGTACTTC. The V and J genes are TRBV28 and TRBJ2-5; no reliable D call. Germline-derived CDR1 and CDR2 are MDHEN and SYDVKM. V was clipped by 3 bases and J by 4 bases, with 15 bases between them. This CDR3 spans 15 amino acids.

As concerns this clone: At one end, the junction sequence differs from germline, possibly due to a read error. The chain couples TRBV7-7 to TRBJ2-2, with TRBD2 as a possible D gene (5 bases). CDR3 length: 13 amino acids. Germline loops: CDR1 SSHAT, CDR2 FNYEAQ (reference sequence). The chain's CDR3 is CASSRADTGELFF. The DNA of the CDR3 is TGTGCTAGCAGTCGAGCGGACACCGGGGAGCTGTTTTTT. The full variable domain, rest sourced from reference TRBV7-7 and TRBJ2-2, is GAGVSQSPRYKVTKRGQDVTLRCDPISSHATLYWYQQALGQGPEFLTYFNYEAQPDKSGLPSDRFSAERPEGSISTLTIQRTEQRDSAMYRCASSRADTGELFFGEGSRLTVL.

This chain links TRBV7-2 with TRBJ1-1; D gene ambiguous. Germline CDR1 reads SGHTA; CDR2 reads FQGNSA. This CDR3 spans 14 amino acids. Between the trimmed V and J ends, which lost 5 bases and 3 bases, there was a span of 13 bases. Written as DNA, the CDR3 is TGTGCCAGCAGCCTCAATCTGGGAGACACTGAAGCTTTCTTT. Its translation: CASSLNLGDTEAFF.

Details on this clone: The junction does not match germline at one end; this may be a read error. This chain joins TRBV7-7 and TRBJ2-1, with TRBD2 matching 7 bases. CDR1 and CDR2 from the germline V gene are SSHAT and FNYEAQ (reference sequence). CDR3 length equals 15 residues. CDR3: CASSQTSDSYNEQFF. Written as DNA, the CDR3 is TGTGCTAGCAGCCAAACTAGCGACTCCTACAATGAGCAGTTCTTC.

The chain links TRBV4-3 to TRBJ2-1; D is perhaps TRBD2 (5 bases). Germline lookup yields CDR1 LGHNA and CDR2 YSLEER. The CDR3 totals 15 residues. Trimming left V 4 bases short and J 4 bases short, with 14 bases between. In DNA, the CDR3 is TGCGCCAGCAGCCTCCGCGGGTTCTCATACAATGAGCAGTTCTTC. This encodes CASSLRGFSYNEQFF.

Turning to this clone: At one boundary the junction diverges from the germline segment, which might be a read error. This rearrangement joins TRBV7-9 to TRBJ1-4, with 7 bases identical to TRBD1. The CDR3 has 16 residues. Looked up from germline, CDR1 is SEHNR and CDR2 is FQNEAQ (reference sequence). The CDR3 protein is CSSSLSRDSSNEKLFF. CDR3 bases: TGTTCCAGCAGCTTATCCCGGGACAGCAGTAATGAAAAACTGTTTTTT.

This clone was seen a few times. The rearrangement uses TRBV5-1 and TRBJ2-5; 12 bases line up with TRBD2. Losses at the gene ends were 2 bases for V and 3 bases for J; bases not matched to a gene: 2. Germline V gene sequence: CDR1 SGHRS, CDR2 YFSETQ. The CDR3 length is 15 residues. The CDR3 reads CASSLLAGGEETQYF. Written as DNA, the CDR3 is TGCGCCAGCAGCTTACTAGCGGGGGGAGAAGAGACCCAGTACTTC. Variable domain in full (rest from reference TRBV5-1 and TRBJ2-5): KAGVTQTPRYLIKTRGQQVTLSCSPISGHRSVSWYQQTPGQGLQFLFEYFSETQRNKGNFPGRFSGRQFSNSRSEMNVSTLELGDSALYLCASSLLAGGEETQYFGPGTRLLVL.

As concerns this clone: The junction and the germline gene differ at one end; a read error may be behind it. The J gene is TRBJ1-2, the V gene TRBV5-1; D uncertain. The germline gives CDR1 SGHRS, CDR2 YFSETQ. CDR3 size: 14 residues. In DNA form, the CDR3 reads TGCGCCAGCAGCTTCTCAGAATTAAACTATGGCTACCCCTTC. It encodes CASSFSELNYGYPF.

The chain employs TRBV6-6 and TRBJ2-7, with D maybe TRBD1 (6 bases). V gave up 6 bases and J gave up 6 bases, with 15 bases separating them. The CDR3 is 13 amino acids. Germline V CDR1 and CDR2: MNHNY, SVGAGI (reference sequence). The CDR3 protein is CASSLGQSGEQYF. DNA of the CDR3: TGTGCCAGCAGCTTAGGACAGTCGGGCGAGCAGTACTTC.

The sample holds a few counts of this clone. Other nucleotide sequences from this sample produce the same CDR3. The V and J genes are TRBV18 and TRBJ2-5; D call uncertain. The CDR3 is made up of 11 amino acids. Germline CDR1 and CDR2: KGHSH and LQKENI. The V gene lost 3 bases and the J gene lost 5 bases, with 4 bases spanning the gap. The CDR3 region is CASSPRETQYF. The CDR3 nucleotides are TGTGCCAGCTCACCCCGGGAGACCCAGTACTTC.

This chain uses TRBV5-1 with TRBJ2-2; 11 bases map to TRBD2. Trimming at V came to 0 bases and at J to 3 bases, leaving 1 base not matched to a gene. From germline, CDR1 is SGHRS and CDR2 YFSETQ. This CDR3 is 16 amino acids long. For the CDR3, the DNA is TGCGCCAGCAGCTTGGGACTAGCGGGGTACACCGGGGAGCTGTTTTTT. It is translated as CASSLGLAGYTGELFF.

This sequence joins TRBV7-3 and TRBJ2-1; D possibly corresponds to TRBD1 (6 bases). Germline-derived CDR1 and CDR2 are SGHTA and FQGTGA. Trimming removed 2 bases from V and 7 bases from J, with 12 bases in between. The length of the CDR3 is 14 residues. In DNA, the CDR3 is TGTGCCAGCAGCTTATTTATCGGACAGAATGAGCAGTTCTTC. Protein sequence: CASSLFIGQNEQFF.

About this clone itself: At one boundary the junction diverges from the germline segment, which might be a read error. The chain is built from TRBV5-1 and TRBJ1-2; TRBD1 agrees at 10 bases. This CDR3 is built from 15 residues. Looked up from germline, CDR1 is SGHRS and CDR2 is YFSETQ. The CDR3 reads CASSGTGAENYGYTF. The CDR3 DNA reads as TGCGCCAGCAGCGGGACAGGGGCAGAAAACTATGGCTATACCTTC.

This chain connects TRBV6-1 to TRBJ2-6, with TRBD1 as a possible D gene (6 bases). The length of the CDR3 is 15 residues. The germline gives CDR1 MNHNS, CDR2 SASEGT. The V gene lost 6 bases and the J gene lost 2 bases, with 11 bases spanning the gap. The CDR3 region is CASSATGTGANVLTF. The CDR3 DNA reads as TGTGCCAGCAGCGCTACAGGGACTGGGGCCAACGTCCTGACTTTC.

The rearrangement joins TRBV19 to TRBJ2-7; no reliable D call. Germline-derived CDR1 and CDR2 are LNHDA and SQIVND (reference sequence). Trimming shortened V by 3 bases and J by 2 bases, and 8 bases separated the two germline ends. This CDR3 comprises 13 residues. CDR3: CASSIRLTYEQYF. The CDR3 DNA reads TGTGCCAGTAGTATCCGGTTAACCTACGAGCAGTACTTC. The full variable domain, in which reference TRBV19 and TRBJ2-7 provide the parts outside the CDR3, is DGGITQSPKYLFRKEGQNVTLSCEQNLNHDAMYWYRQDPGQGLRLIYYSQIVNDFQKGDIAEGYSVSREKKESFPLTVTSAQKNPTAFYLCASSIRLTYEQYFGPGTRLTVT.